These 6 T cell receptor beta chains came from one sample sequenced in a study of shared T cell receptors in the human thymus. TCRdb's copy holds only in-frame clones and misses some; the assay was immunoSEQ multiplex PCR. The repertoire holds some 660,000 clones, with about 87% as singletons. In addition, the sample was reused for a study of human thymus T cells.

The sample was thymocytes. The receptors here all came from a boy younger than two with a congenital heart defect.

CDR3 bases: TGCGCCAGCAGCCAAGAAGGGGGGTCTAGCGGGAGGGAGGGGGAGCAGTTCTTC. Translation: CASSQEGGSSGREGEQFF. The gene calls are TRBV4-3 and TRBJ2-1; 12 positions agree with TRBD2. With V trimmed by 0 bases and J by 10 bases, 13 bases remained unmatched. The CDR3 sequence is 18 residues long. CDR1 is LGHNA and CDR2 is YSLEER in the germline V gene.

This clone appeared a few times. J is TRBJ1-1 and V is TRBV19; D gene ambiguous. The CDR3 runs 12 residues. The V end was cut by 4 bases, the J end by 0 bases, with 3 bases between. Germline V gene lookup returns CDR1 LNHDA and CDR2 SQIVND (reference sequence). CDR3 in DNA: TGTGCCAGTAGTACGGTGAACACTGAAGCTTTCTTT. Amino acids: CASSTVNTEAFF. Looking up the rest from reference TRBV19 and TRBJ1-1 gives the full variable domain: DGGITQSPKYLFRKEGQNVTLSCEQNLNHDAMYWYRQDPGQGLRLIYYSQIVNDFQKGDIAEGYSVSREKKESFPLTVTSAQKNPTAFYLCASSTVNTEAFFGQGTRLTVV.

There are a few counts of this clone. The gene calls are TRBV27 and TRBJ2-3; 11 nucleotides match TRBD2. The germline gives CDR1 MNHEY, CDR2 SMNVEV (reference sequence). This CDR3 is 17 amino acids long. The V segment lost 4 bases and the J segment 5 bases; nucleotides outside the gene matches: 11. In DNA form, the CDR3 reads TGTGCCAGCAGTTGGGCGGCTAGCGGGAGGTTGGGAGATACGCAGTATTTT. This codes for CASSWAASGRLGDTQYF.

The V gene is TRBV4-3, the J gene TRBJ1-6; 10 nucleotides agree with TRBD1. Trimming cost V 2 bases and J 8 bases; bases outside gene matches: 9. The CDR3 runs 17 residues. Per germline, CDR1 LGHNA and CDR2 YSLEER. In nucleotides, the CDR3 is TGCGCCAGCAGCCAACAACCGGGACAGGGGAATTATTCACCCCTCCACTTT. Protein: CASSQQPGQGNYSPLHF.

The chain has TRBV7-6 and TRBJ2-1, with 9 bases that match TRBD1. There are 15 residues in the CDR3. J gave up 6 bases and V 6 bases, and 9 bases lay outside the gene matches. CDR1 and CDR2 from the germline V gene are SGHVS and FNYEAQ. CDR3 DNA: TGTGCCAGCAGTTCGGACAGGGGATCGAGCAATGAGCAGTTCTTC. It encodes CASSSDRGSSNEQFF.

The DNA of the CDR3 is TGCGCCAGCAGCCAAGAGCCGGCACAGGGCAAGTCCCTCGCGTTTGGAAACACCATATATTTT. Translation gives CASSQEPAQGKSLAFGNTIYF. The rearrangement links TRBV4-1 to TRBJ1-3; a possible D gene is TRBD1 (6 bases). Germline V gives CDR1 MGHRA, CDR2 YSYEKL. V dropped 0 bases and J dropped 3 bases, with 27 bases sitting between them. The CDR3 spans 21 residues.